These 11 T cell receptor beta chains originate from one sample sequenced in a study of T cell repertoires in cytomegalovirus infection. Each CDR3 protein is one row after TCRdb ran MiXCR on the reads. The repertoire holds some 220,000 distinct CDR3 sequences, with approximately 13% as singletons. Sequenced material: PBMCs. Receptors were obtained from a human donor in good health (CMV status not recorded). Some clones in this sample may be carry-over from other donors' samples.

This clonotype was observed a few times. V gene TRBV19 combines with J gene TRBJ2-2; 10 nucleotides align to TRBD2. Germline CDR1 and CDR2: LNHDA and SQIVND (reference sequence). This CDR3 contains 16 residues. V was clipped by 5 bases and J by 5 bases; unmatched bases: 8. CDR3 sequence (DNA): TGTGCCAGTAGTCCTCTAGCGGGAGCGGGGACCGGGGAGCTGTTTTTT. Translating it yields CASSPLAGAGTGELFF.

CDR3 coding DNA: TGTGCCAGCAGCCAGTCCGCGCGAGGCTACACCTTC. This encodes CASSQSARGYTF. The chain employs TRBV14 and TRBJ1-2; D uncertain. CDR1 and CDR2 (germline): SGHDN, FVKESK. V lost 3 bases and J 8 bases, leaving 10 bases between the germline ends. This CDR3 has 12 residues.

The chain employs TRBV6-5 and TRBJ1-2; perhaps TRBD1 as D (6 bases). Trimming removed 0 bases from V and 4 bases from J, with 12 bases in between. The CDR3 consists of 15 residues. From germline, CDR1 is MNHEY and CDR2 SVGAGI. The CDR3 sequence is CASSYSTGGGYGYTF. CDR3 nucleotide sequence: TGTGCCAGCAGTTACTCGACTGGGGGCGGCTATGGCTACACCTTC.

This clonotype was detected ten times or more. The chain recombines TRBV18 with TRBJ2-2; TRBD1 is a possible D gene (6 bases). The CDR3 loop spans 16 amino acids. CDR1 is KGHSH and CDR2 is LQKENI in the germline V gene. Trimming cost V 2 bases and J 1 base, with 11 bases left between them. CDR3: CASSPRQDLNTGELFF. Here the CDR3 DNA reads TGTGCCAGCTCACCAAGACAGGACTTGAACACCGGGGAGCTGTTTTTT.

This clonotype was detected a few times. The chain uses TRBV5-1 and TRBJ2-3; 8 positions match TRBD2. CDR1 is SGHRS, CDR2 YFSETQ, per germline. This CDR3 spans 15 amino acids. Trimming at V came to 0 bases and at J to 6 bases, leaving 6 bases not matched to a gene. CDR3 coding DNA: TGCGCCAGCAGCTTGGCCTCAGCGGGAGTGGATACGCAGTATTTT. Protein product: CASSLASAGVDTQYF.

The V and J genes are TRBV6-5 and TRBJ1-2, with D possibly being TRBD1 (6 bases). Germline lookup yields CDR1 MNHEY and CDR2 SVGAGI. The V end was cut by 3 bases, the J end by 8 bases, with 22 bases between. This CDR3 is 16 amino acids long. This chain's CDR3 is CASSYLRVGGAEGYTF. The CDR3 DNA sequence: TGTGCCAGCAGTTATCTCCGCGTGGGGGGGGCGGAAGGCTACACCTTC.

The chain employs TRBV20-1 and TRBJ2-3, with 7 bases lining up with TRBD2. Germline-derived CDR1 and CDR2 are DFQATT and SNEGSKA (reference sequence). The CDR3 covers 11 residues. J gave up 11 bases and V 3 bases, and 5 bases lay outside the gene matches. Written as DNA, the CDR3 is TGCAGTGCTAGGCCCGCGGGAGAGCAGTATTTT. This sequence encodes CSARPAGEQYF.

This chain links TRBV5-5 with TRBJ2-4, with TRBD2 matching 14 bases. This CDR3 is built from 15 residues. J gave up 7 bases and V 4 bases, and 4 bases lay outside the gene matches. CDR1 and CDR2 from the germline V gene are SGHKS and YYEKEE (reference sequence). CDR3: CASSGGTSGSNIQYF. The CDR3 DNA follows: TGTGCCAGCAGCGGAGGGACTAGCGGGAGTAACATTCAGTACTTC. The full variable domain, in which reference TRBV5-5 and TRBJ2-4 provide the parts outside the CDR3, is DAGVTQSPTHLIKTRGQQVTLRCSPISGHKSVSWYQQVLGQGPQFIFQYYEKEERGRGNFPDRFSARQFPNYSSELNVNALLLGDSALYLCASSGGTSGSNIQYFGAGTRLSVL.

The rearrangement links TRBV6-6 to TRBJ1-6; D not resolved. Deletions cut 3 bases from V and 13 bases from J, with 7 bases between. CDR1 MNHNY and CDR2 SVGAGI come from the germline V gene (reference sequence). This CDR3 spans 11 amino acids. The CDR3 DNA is TGTGCCAGCAGTTATGGTCGGCCCCTCCACTTT. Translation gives CASSYGRPLHF.

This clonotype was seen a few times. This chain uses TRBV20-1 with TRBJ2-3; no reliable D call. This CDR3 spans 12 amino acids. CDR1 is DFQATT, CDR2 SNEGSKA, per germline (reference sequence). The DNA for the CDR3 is TGCAGCGCCGGACCGGATGGTCGAACGCAGTATTTT. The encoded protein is CSAGPDGRTQYF.

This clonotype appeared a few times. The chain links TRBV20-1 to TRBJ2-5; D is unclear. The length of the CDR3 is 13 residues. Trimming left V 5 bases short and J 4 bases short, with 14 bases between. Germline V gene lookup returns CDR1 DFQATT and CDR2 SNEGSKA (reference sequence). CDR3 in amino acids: CSAGILVGETQYF. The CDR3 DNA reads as TGCAGTGCTGGTATCCTAGTGGGAGAGACCCAGTACTTC.